The 32 T cell receptor beta chains presented below share a single source sample, sequenced in a study of radiation and T cells in renal cell carcinoma. As for time point: blood 4 weeks post-SBRT, at nephrectomy. Treatment noted: 15 Gy SBRT to primary tumor, nephrectomy 4 weeks later. Clones were sequenced by immunoSEQ multiplex PCR, and TCRdb holds only the in-frame ones, with some missing. The profile shows approximately 80,000 clones, nearly 90% of them singletons. Sequencing was performed on blood, taken from a patient whose treatment included radiotherapy and nephrectomy. Every receptor here comes from a woman in her 70s with renal cell carcinoma.

V and J are TRBV7-2 and TRBJ1-6; 7 positions match TRBD1. This CDR3 region has 18 residues. CDR1 and CDR2 from the germline V gene are SGHTA and FQGNSA. With 4 bases clipped from V and 8 bases from J, the junction kept 17 bases outside the gene matches. This CDR3 is CASSSGTAQTTGYSPLHF. The CDR3 DNA is TGTGCCAGCAGCTCCGGCACCGCCCAGACGACAGGGTATTCACCCCTCCACTTT.

The CDR3 DNA reads TGCGCCAGCAGCTCAAGCGGGGTTCGCACAGATACGCAGTATTTT. This codes for CASSSSGVRTDTQYF. V is TRBV5-1 and J is TRBJ2-3; 7 bases fit TRBD2. The CDR3 spans 15 residues. CDR1 is SGHRS, CDR2 YFSETQ, per germline. The V segment lost 3 bases and the J segment 1 base; nucleotides outside the gene matches: 5.

This chain joins TRBV6-5 and TRBJ1-3; no clear D. The CDR3 spans 11 residues. V was pared by 4 bases and J by 4 bases, with 2 bases between. CDR1 is MNHEY and CDR2 is SVGAGI in the germline V gene. CDR3 in DNA: TGTGCCAGCAGTTGGGGAAACACCATATATTTT. Its translation: CASSWGNTIYF.

The gene calls are TRBV4-1 and TRBJ2-4, with a weak D call TRBD1 (6 bases). V was trimmed by 4 bases and J by 6 bases, leaving 16 bases between them. The CDR3 spans 15 residues. Germline values: CDR1 MGHRA, CDR2 YSYEKL. The CDR3 is CASSPSGVGVNIQYF. In DNA form, the CDR3 reads TGCGCCAGCAGCCCCTCAGGGGTTGGGGTAAACATTCAGTACTTC.

The rearrangement uses TRBV9 and TRBJ1-3; tentative D call: TRBD1 (5 bases). Germline CDR1 is SGDLS and CDR2 is YYNGEE. Trimming shortened V by 3 bases and J by 0 bases, and 13 bases separated the two germline ends. CDR3 length: 16 residues. CDR3 nucleotides: TGTGCCAGCAGCGACCGGGGCTCACTCTCTGGAAACACCATATATTTT. Its translation is CASSDRGSLSGNTIYF.

The gene calls are TRBV7-3 and TRBJ2-1, with 10 bases matching TRBD2. The germline V gene encodes CDR1 SGHTA and CDR2 FQGTGA. J lost 7 bases, V lost 5 bases, and 11 bases had no gene match. The CDR3 extends over 16 amino acids. CDR3 loop: CASSPSLAGAPNEQFF. The CDR3 DNA sequence: TGTGCCAGCAGCCCCTCCCTAGCGGGGGCCCCGAATGAGCAGTTCTTC.

The chain is built from TRBV5-1 and TRBJ1-1, with D unclear. Germline CDR1 reads SGHRS; CDR2 reads YFSETQ. The V end was cut by 4 bases, the J end by 2 bases, with 15 bases between. The CDR3 covers 15 residues. The CDR3 bases are TGCGCCAGCAGCCTGCAGTGGGCCGAAAACACTGAAGCTTTCTTT. Its translation: CASSLQWAENTEAFF.

The gene calls are TRBV19 and TRBJ1-4; no clear D gene. The germline V and J ends were trimmed by 5 bases and 8 bases, with 6 bases remaining between them. Germline values: CDR1 LNHDA, CDR2 SQIVND (reference sequence). The CDR3 contains 11 residues. The CDR3 sequence is CASSGVEKLFF. The CDR3 coding sequence is TGTGCCAGTAGTGGGGTAGAAAAACTGTTTTTT.

The chain employs TRBV5-1 and TRBJ2-1, with 8 bases identical to TRBD1. The CDR3 contains 15 residues. Germline V lookup: CDR1 SGHRS, CDR2 YFSETQ. J gave up 5 bases and V 2 bases, and 6 bases lay outside the gene matches. This chain's CDR3 is CASSFRTGLDNEQFF. For the CDR3, the DNA is TGCGCCAGCAGCTTCCGGACAGGGTTGGACAATGAGCAGTTCTTC.

The V and J genes are TRBV7-3 and TRBJ2-2; TRBD2 aligns across 11 bases. This CDR3 has 19 residues. Losses at the gene ends were 4 bases for V and 3 bases for J; bases not matched to a gene: 13. From germline, CDR1 is SGHTA and CDR2 FQGTGA. The CDR3 reads CASSSPWGSGGADTGELFF. CDR3 in DNA: TGTGCCAGCAGCTCCCCATGGGGTAGCGGGGGGGCGGACACCGGGGAGCTGTTTTTT.

The chain links TRBV19 to TRBJ1-5; D might be TRBD1 (5 bases). This CDR3 is built from 13 residues. Germline V gene data show CDR1 as LNHDA and CDR2 as SQIVND (reference sequence). The V end lost 5 bases, the J end lost 7 bases, and 12 bases lay between the germline ends. The CDR3 region has the DNA TGTGCCAGTAGTTATGCACGGGACCAGCCCCAGCATTTT. Residues: CASSYARDQPQHF.

The chain couples TRBV18 to TRBJ2-5, with D possibly matching TRBD1 (5 bases). Germline assignment: CDR1 KGHSH and CDR2 LQKENI. This CDR3 comprises 17 residues. Trimming took 6 bases from V and 4 from J, leaving 24 bases between them. The CDR3 DNA reads TGTGCCAGCTCCCGTACACCCTTGAGCGACAGAGGAGAGACCCAGTACTTC. It specifies CASSRTPLSDRGETQYF. Combining the CDR3 with reference TRBV18 and TRBJ2-5 gives the whole variable domain NAGVMQNPRHLVRRRGQEARLRCSPMKGHSHVYWYRQLPEEGLKFMVYLQKENIIDESGMPKERFSAEFPKEGPSILRIQQVVRGDSAAYFCASSRTPLSDRGETQYFGPGTRLLVL.

This sequence joins TRBV7-2 and TRBJ2-1; D ambiguous. The CDR3 is 15 amino acids. The V gene's germline CDR1 is SGHTA and CDR2 FQGNSA. Trimming cost V 1 base and J 0 bases, with 7 bases left between them. CDR3 bases: TGTGCCAGCAGCTTAGGCTGGGGCTCCTACAATGAGCAGTTCTTC. Translation: CASSLGWGSYNEQFF.

About this clone itself: Germline is not matched at one junction end, which may reflect a read error. The chain has TRBV11-3 and TRBJ2-5; D unclear. The germline gives CDR1 SGHNT, CDR2 YENEEA. The CDR3 length is 20 residues. Here the CDR3 reads CAGSLVWSMLEHRVQETQYF. The CDR3 DNA sequence: TGTGCCGGCAGCTTAGTTTGGAGTATGCTCGAGCATCGGGTCCAAGAGACCCAGTACTTC. Drawing the rest from reference TRBV11-3 and TRBJ2-5, the complete variable domain is EAGVVQSPRYKIIEKKQPVAFWCNPISGHNTLYWYLQNLGQGPELLIRYENEEAVDDSQLPKDRFSAERLKGVDSTLKIQPAELGDSAVYLCAGSLVWSMLEHRVQETQYFGPGTRLLVL.

The chain combines TRBV4-2 with TRBJ2-7; weak D call: TRBD2 (5 bases). Germline assignment: CDR1 LGHNA and CDR2 YNFKEQ. The CDR3 is made up of 17 amino acids. V was pared by 3 bases and J by 3 bases, with 21 bases between. Here the CDR3 reads CASSHHATAPEDYEQYF. The CDR3 DNA reads TGTGCCAGCAGCCATCATGCGACTGCCCCGGAGGACTACGAGCAGTACTTC.

The genes are TRBV6-4 and TRBJ2-1; weak D call: TRBD2 (7 bases). CDR1 is MRHNA and CDR2 is SNTAGT in the germline V gene. CDR3 length equals 16 residues. The germline V and J ends were trimmed by 2 bases and 8 bases, with 19 bases remaining between them. The CDR3 loop is CASSDSGGGGADEQFF. DNA for the CDR3: TGTGCCAGCAGTGACAGTGGAGGGGGGGGCGCGGATGAGCAGTTCTTC.

CDR3 bases: TGTGCCAGTAGTTCCAGGACAGTCTCCTACGAGCAGTACTTC. Translating gives CASSSRTVSYEQYF. V usage is TRBV19 and J usage is TRBJ2-7; TRBD1 might be the D (6 bases). This CDR3 is built from 14 residues. Per the germline V gene, CDR1 is LNHDA and CDR2 is SQIVND (reference sequence). Trimming shortened V by 5 bases and J by 0 bases, and 11 bases separated the two germline ends.

V usage is TRBV10-3 and J usage is TRBJ2-1; 13 bases align to TRBD2. The CDR3 loop spans 14 amino acids. The V gene end was trimmed by 10 bases and the J gene end by 9 bases; junction bases not matched to a gene: 9. CDR1 and CDR2 (germline): ENHRY, SYGVKD. The CDR3 loop is CATSEGLAGSEQFF. In nucleotides, the CDR3 is TGTGCCACTTCGGAGGGACTAGCGGGGAGTGAGCAGTTCTTC.

J is TRBJ1-6 and V is TRBV27; D gene ambiguous. Trimming pared 3 bases from V and 9 bases from J, leaving 18 bases between. Looked up from germline, CDR1 is MNHEY and CDR2 is SMNVEV (reference sequence). CDR3 length equals 16 residues. The CDR3 sequence is CASSLLKAGVSSPLHF. The CDR3 DNA sequence: TGTGCCAGCAGTTTGCTGAAGGCTGGGGTTAGTTCACCCCTCCACTTT.

This rearrangement joins TRBV5-5 to TRBJ2-5; TRBD2 agrees at 7 bases. This CDR3 is built from 16 residues. Germline trimming cut 1 base from V and 5 bases from J; bases unmatched to any gene: 11. Looked up from germline, CDR1 is SGHKS and CDR2 is YYEKEE (reference sequence). The CDR3 is CASSLWQGGRGETQYF. The CDR3 region has the DNA TGTGCCAGCAGCTTGTGGCAGGGAGGGCGTGGGGAGACCCAGTACTTC.

The CDR3 nucleotides read TGTGCCACCCGTCGGGGACAGGGGGCTTCCTACGAGCAGTACTTC. This codes for CATRRGQGASYEQYF. The chain uses TRBV27 and TRBJ2-7, with 12 bases identical to TRBD1. Trimming at V came to 10 bases and at J to 1 base, leaving 8 bases not matched to a gene. Germline loops: CDR1 MNHEY, CDR2 SMNVEV (reference sequence). This CDR3 comprises 15 residues.

The chain links TRBV7-3 to TRBJ2-1, with 7 bases that match TRBD1. This CDR3 contains 15 residues. V lost 8 bases and J lost 4; bases outside the gene matches: 11. Germline V gene sequence: CDR1 SGHTA, CDR2 FQGTGA. CDR3 region: CASSVAKGAYNEQFF. CDR3 in DNA: TGTGCCAGCTCGGTGGCGAAGGGGGCTTACAATGAGCAGTTCTTC.

This clone was counted a single time. The genes are TRBV9 and TRBJ2-7, with D hard to call. CDR3 length: 15 amino acids. Between the trimmed V and J ends, which lost 8 bases and 7 bases, there was a span of 25 bases. Per germline, CDR1 SGDLS and CDR2 YYNGEE. The CDR3 loop reads CARRLTGRPFGEQYF. The CDR3, as DNA: TGTGCCAGAAGATTAACCGGCCGTCCGTTTGGGGAGCAGTACTTC.

V gene TRBV28 combines with J gene TRBJ1-1, with TRBD1 as a possible D gene (5 bases). Per germline, CDR1 MDHEN and CDR2 SYDVKM. Trimming stripped 8 bases from V and 2 bases from J, with 15 bases between. The CDR3 covers 14 residues. DNA for the CDR3: TGTGCCAGCTTAGTGGGGGGAAGTAACACTGAAGCTTTCTTT. It encodes CASLVGGSNTEAFF.

The V gene is TRBV18, the J gene TRBJ1-1; D unresolved. This CDR3 has 15 amino acids. CDR1 KGHSH and CDR2 LQKENI come from the germline V gene. V was trimmed by 2 bases and J by 0 bases, leaving 10 bases between them. The CDR3 region is CASSPATGVNTEAFF. CDR3 DNA: TGTGCCAGCTCACCAGCCACGGGTGTGAACACTGAAGCTTTCTTT.

The J gene is TRBJ1-5, the V gene TRBV7-2, with a weak D call TRBD1 (6 bases). Trimming stripped 5 bases from V and 2 bases from J, with 10 bases between. Per germline, CDR1 SGHTA and CDR2 FQGNSA. This CDR3 region has 14 residues. The CDR3 DNA is TGTGCCAGCAGCCCCCGGACAGGCAATCAGCCCCAGCATTTT. Encoded protein: CASSPRTGNQPQHF.

This rearrangement joins TRBV10-3 to TRBJ1-1; a weak D match, TRBD1 (5 bases). Germline-derived CDR1 and CDR2 are ENHRY and SYGVKD. V lost 2 bases, J lost 0 bases, and 10 bases lay in between. This CDR3 is built from 15 residues. In nucleotides, the CDR3 is TGTGCCATCAGTGAGACGGGGACGGTGAACACTGAAGCTTTCTTT. It translates to CAISETGTVNTEAFF.

CDR3 in amino acids: CASSLQSAGYGYTF. The CDR3 nucleotides read TGTGCCAGCAGCTTACAGTCTGCGGGCTATGGCTACACCTTC. J is TRBJ1-2 and V is TRBV7-9; D unresolved. V was trimmed by 2 bases and J by 4 bases, leaving 11 bases between them. This CDR3 is built from 14 residues. The germline gives CDR1 SEHNR, CDR2 FQNEAQ (reference sequence).

The V gene is TRBV5-1, the J gene TRBJ2-7; 8 bases are shared with TRBD2. The CDR3 extends over 14 amino acids. Germline V CDR1 and CDR2: SGHRS, YFSETQ. V trimming: 3 bases; J trimming: 3 bases; junction bases outside the gene matches: 5. The CDR3 coding sequence is TGCGCCAGCAGCTCCAGCGGGGGAATCTACGAGCAGTACTTC. This sequence encodes CASSSSGGIYEQYF.

In its sample, this clone was seen once. This rearrangement joins TRBV28 to TRBJ2-1; TRBD2 matches at 11 bases. V lost 8 bases, J lost 5 bases, and 5 bases stayed unmatched. The CDR3 is 14 residues long. CDR1 and CDR2 (germline): MDHEN, SYDVKM. CDR3 in amino acids: CASQLAGAHNEQFF. CDR3 nucleotide sequence: TGTGCCAGCCAACTAGCGGGGGCCCACAATGAGCAGTTCTTC.

The chain recombines TRBV7-3 with TRBJ2-7, with D unclear. CDR1 and CDR2 (germline): SGHTA, FQGTGA. V gave up 4 bases and J gave up 0 bases, with 10 bases separating them. There are 14 residues in the CDR3. This CDR3 is CASSSTDDSYEQYF. The CDR3 region has the DNA TGTGCCAGCAGCTCTACCGATGACTCCTACGAGCAGTACTTC.

This chain connects TRBV19 to TRBJ1-1; 8 nucleotides align to TRBD1. The CDR3 spans 16 residues. J was trimmed by 4 bases and V by 6 bases; bases with no gene match: 13. Germline CDR1 reads LNHDA; CDR2 reads SQIVND (reference sequence). The CDR3 bases are TGTGCCAGTAGCGTCCACGCGGGACAGGTTCGCACTGAAGCTTTCTTT. It yields the protein CASSVHAGQVRTEAFF.